This T cell receptor (beta chain) was retrieved from a study of graft-versus-host responses after intestinal transplantation. Overall study context: Every transplant recipient was induced with anti-thymocyte globulin, then maintained on tacrolimus and steroids for two to four years.

Germline CDR1 and CDR2: MGHDK and SYGVNS. V trimming: 6 bases; J trimming: 0 bases; junction bases outside the gene matches: 9. This CDR3 is built from 18 residues. In its sample, this clone was seen a few times. Plating combined roughly 200,000 CFSE-labeled responder cells with roughly 200,000 irradiated, violet-dye-labeled stimulator cells. General study findings and limits: Among circulating GvH clones, peak levels were associated with early post-transplant declines in HvG clones.

Libraries were prepared by immunoSEQ multiplex PCR; TCRdb keeps only in-frame clonotypes and omits some of them. The sample contains around 5,900 clones, 25% to 30% of which appear only once. Sequenced material: alloreactive CD4+ T cells from a mixed lymphocyte reaction culture, taken before transplantation. The subset here: CFSE-low proliferating T cells sorted from roughly six-day pre-transplant mixed lymphocyte reaction (GvH or HvG direction). This clonotype was obtained from a human patient who was an organ donor for intestinal transplantation. V is TRBV25-1 and J is TRBJ2-1, with 12 bases matching TRBD2. The CDR3 coding sequence is TGTGCCAGCAGCTCGGGACTAGCGGGCTTCAGCTCCTACAATGAGCAGTTCTTC. Its protein product is CASSSGLAGFSSYNEQFF.